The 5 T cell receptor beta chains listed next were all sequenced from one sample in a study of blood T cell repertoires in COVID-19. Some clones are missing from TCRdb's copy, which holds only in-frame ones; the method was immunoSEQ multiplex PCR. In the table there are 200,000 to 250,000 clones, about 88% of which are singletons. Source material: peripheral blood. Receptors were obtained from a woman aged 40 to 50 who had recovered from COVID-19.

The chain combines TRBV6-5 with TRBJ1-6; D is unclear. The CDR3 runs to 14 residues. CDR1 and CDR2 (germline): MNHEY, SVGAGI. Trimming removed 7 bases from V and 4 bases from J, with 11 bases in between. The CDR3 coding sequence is TGTGCCAGCACCCCAGGCCCATATAATTCACCCCTCCACTTT. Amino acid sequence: CASTPGPYNSPLHF.

DNA of the CDR3: TGTGCCAGCAGTTTCCGCGATTCCTACAATGAGCAGTTCTTC. Amino acids: CASSFRDSYNEQFF. The chain has TRBV27 and TRBJ2-1; D gene ambiguous. This CDR3 is built from 14 residues. The germline V gene has CDR1 MNHEY and CDR2 SMNVEV (reference sequence). The germline V and J ends were trimmed by 3 bases and 1 base, with 7 bases remaining between them.

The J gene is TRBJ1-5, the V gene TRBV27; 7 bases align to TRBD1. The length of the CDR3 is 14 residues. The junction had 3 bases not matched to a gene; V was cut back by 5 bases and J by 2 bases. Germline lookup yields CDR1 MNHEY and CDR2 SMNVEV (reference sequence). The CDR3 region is CASSPQGGNQPQHF. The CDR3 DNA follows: TGTGCCAGCAGTCCCCAGGGGGGCAATCAGCCCCAGCATTTT.

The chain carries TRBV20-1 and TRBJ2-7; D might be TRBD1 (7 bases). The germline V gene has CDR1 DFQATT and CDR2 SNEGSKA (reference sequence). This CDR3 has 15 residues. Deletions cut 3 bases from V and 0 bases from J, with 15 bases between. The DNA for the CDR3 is TGCAGTGCTAGTACGCGGGACAGCTTCTCCTACGAGCAGTACTTC. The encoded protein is CSASTRDSFSYEQYF.

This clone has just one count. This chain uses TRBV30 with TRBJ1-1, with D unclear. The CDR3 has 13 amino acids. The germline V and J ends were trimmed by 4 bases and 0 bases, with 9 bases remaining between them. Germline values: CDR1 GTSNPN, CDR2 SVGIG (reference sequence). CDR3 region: CAWTSLMNTEAFF. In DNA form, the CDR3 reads TGTGCCTGGACTTCACTCATGAACACTGAAGCTTTCTTT.